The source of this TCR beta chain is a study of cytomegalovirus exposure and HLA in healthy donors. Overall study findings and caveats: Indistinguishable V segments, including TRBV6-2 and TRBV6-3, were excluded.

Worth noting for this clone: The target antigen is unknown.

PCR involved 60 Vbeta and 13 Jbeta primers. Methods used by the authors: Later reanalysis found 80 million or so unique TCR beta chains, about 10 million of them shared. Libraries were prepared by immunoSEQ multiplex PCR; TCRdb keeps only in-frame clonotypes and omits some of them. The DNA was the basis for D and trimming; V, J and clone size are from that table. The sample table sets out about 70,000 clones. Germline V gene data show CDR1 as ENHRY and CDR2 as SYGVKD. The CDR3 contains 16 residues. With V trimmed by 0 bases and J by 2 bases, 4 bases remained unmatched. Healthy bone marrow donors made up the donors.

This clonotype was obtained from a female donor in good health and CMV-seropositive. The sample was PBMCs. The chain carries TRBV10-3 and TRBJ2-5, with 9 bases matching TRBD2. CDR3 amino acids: CAISESLAGVQETQYF. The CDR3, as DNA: TGTGCCATCAGTGAGTCATTAGCGGGGGTTCAAGAGACCCAGTACTTC.